This TCR beta chain was sequenced during a study of beta chain features in type 1 diabetes. Study findings and constraints: For cells with high TCR expression, cDNA sequencing could yield over-representation. Moderately but significantly shorter TCRB CDR3s were found in Type 1 diabetes patients in all four CD4+ subsets. A closer apparent resemblance between naive, central memory and Treg TCRB repertoires was seen in patients than in healthy donors.

This clone was detected only a few times. The target antigen is unknown. CDR3 size: 16 residues. The V gene's germline CDR1 is SGHAT and CDR2 FQNNGV. The junction had 10 bases not matched to a gene; V was cut back by 1 base and J by 6 bases. Expressed TCRB transcripts were sequenced, since all the RNA that had been isolated was reverse transcribed. Using immunoSEQ multiplex PCR, the repertoire was profiled, and TCRdb retains in-frame clones only, with some absent. The sample shows 250,000 to 300,000 clones, 24% of them seen only once. Specimen: naive CD4+ T cells from blood. This receptor was identified in a woman younger than 45 with type 1 diabetes. The V gene is TRBV11-2, the J gene TRBJ2-7; 9 nucleotides align to TRBD2. CDR3 residues: CASSLVFGTSIVEQYF. The CDR3, as DNA: TGTGCCAGCAGCTTAGTCTTCGGGACTAGCATAGTCGAGCAGTACTTC.